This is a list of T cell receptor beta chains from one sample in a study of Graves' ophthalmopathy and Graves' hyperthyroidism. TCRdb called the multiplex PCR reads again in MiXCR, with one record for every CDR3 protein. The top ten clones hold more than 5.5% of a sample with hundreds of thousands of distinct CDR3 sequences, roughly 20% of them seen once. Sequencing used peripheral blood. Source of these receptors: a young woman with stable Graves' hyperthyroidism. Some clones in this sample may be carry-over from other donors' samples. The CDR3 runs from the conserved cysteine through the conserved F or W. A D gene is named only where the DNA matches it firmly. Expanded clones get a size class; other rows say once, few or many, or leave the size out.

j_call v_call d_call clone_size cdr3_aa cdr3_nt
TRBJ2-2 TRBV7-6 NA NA CASSHGVVAGELFF TGTGCCAGCAGCCATGGGGTAGTTGCCGGGGAGCTGTTTTTT
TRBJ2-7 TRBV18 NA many CASSRGPLGEQYF TGTGCCAGCTCTCGGGGACCACTAGGTGAGCAGTACTTC
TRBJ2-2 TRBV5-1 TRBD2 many CASSPLGPGLVITGELFF TGCGCCAGCAGCCCCCTAGGACCCGGACTAGTTATCACCGGGGAGCTGTTTTTT
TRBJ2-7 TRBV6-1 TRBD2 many CASTYGTRYEQYF TGTGCCAGCACCTACGGGACTAGGTATGAGCAGTACTTC
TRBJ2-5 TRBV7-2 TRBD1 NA CASSSRGQWETQYF TGTGCCAGCAGCTCAAGGGGACAGTGGGAGACCCAGTACTTC
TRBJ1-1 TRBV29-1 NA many CSAIVGVAVRGNEAFF TGCAGCGCTATAGTCGGGGTTGCGGTTCGGGGAAATGAAGCTTTCTTT
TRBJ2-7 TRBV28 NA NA CASSLIRDPYEQYF TGTGCCAGCAGTTTGATCAGGGACCCCTACGAGCAGTACTTC
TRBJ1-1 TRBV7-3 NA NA CASGFDPNTEAFF TGTGCCAGCGGCTTTGACCCGAACACTGAAGCTTTCTTT
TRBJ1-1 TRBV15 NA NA CATSRDRGTMMNTEAFF TGTGCCACCAGCAGAGATAGGGGGACAATGATGAACACTGAAGCTTTCTTT
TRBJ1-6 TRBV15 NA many CATSRDEGTSPLHF TGTGCCACCAGCAGAGATGAGGGAACCTCACCCCTCCACTTT
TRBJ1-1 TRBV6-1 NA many CASSAKPTKPRTEAFF TGTGCCAGCAGCGCTAAACCGACGAAACCGCGGACTGAAGCTTTCTTT
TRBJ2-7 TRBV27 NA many CASSNRQDGDWEQYF TGTGCCAGCAGTAATAGACAGGATGGGGATTGGGAGCAGTACTTC
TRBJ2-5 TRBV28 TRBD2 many CASTMGLAGEETQYF TGTGCCAGTACTATGGGGCTAGCGGGAGAAGAGACCCAGTACTTC
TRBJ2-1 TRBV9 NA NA CASSVVDNANEQFF TGTGCCAGCAGCGTAGTTGACAATGCCAATGAGCAGTTCTTC
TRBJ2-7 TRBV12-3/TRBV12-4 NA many CASSLSAVRGQYF TGTGCCAGCAGTCTCTCGGCAGTTCGAGGGCAGTACTTC
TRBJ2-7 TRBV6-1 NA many CAARTDSYEQYF TGTGCAGCCCGGACAGACTCCTACGAGCAGTACTTC
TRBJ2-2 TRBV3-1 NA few CASSQDNRNTGELFF TGTGCCAGCAGCCAAGATAACCGAAACACCGGGGAGCTGTTTTTT
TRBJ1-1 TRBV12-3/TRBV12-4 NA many CASSFSGRDTEAFF TGTGCCAGCAGTTTCTCGGGGAGGGACACTGAAGCTTTCTTT
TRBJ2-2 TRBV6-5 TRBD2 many CASSSTSSGELFF TGTGCCAGCAGTTCGACTAGCTCCGGGGAGCTGTTTTTT
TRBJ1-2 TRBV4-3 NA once CASSQAVQNYGYTF TGCGCCAGCAGCCAAGCCGTACAGAACTATGGCTACACCTTC
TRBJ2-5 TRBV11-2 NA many CASSGPGQETQYF TGTGCCAGTTCTGGACCTGGGCAAGAGACCCAGTACTTC
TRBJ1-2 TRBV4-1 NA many CASSQPRQAIYGYTF TGCGCCAGCAGCCAGCCGCGACAGGCGATCTATGGCTACACCTTC
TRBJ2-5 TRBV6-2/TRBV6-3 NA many CASSWGGTRRTGIGETQYF TGTGCCAGCAGTTGGGGGGGAACGCGGCGGACAGGGATTGGCGAGACCCAGTACTTC
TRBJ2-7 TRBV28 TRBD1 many CASSLPPGQGDLVAYYEQYF TGTGCCAGCAGTCTCCCACCGGGACAGGGAGACCTAGTGGCCTACTACGAGCAGTACTTC
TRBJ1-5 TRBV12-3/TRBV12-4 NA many CASRPTLYSNQPQHF TGTGCCAGCAGACCGACACTATATAGCAATCAGCCCCAGCATTTT
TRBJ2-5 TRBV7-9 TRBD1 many CASSAGDRTQYF TGTGCCAGCAGCGCTGGGGACAGGACCCAGTACTTC
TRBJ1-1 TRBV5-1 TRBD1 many CASSFTRGVDRAEVGPEAFF TGCGCCAGCAGCTTCACACGCGGGGTGGACAGGGCTGAAGTGGGGCCTGAAGCTTTCTTT
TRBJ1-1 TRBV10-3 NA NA CATSGGLPNTEAFF TGTGCCACCTCGGGGGGGTTACCGAACACTGAAGCTTTCTTT
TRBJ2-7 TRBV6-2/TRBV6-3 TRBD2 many CASSYYGLAGGRYEQYF TGTGCCAGCAGTTACTACGGACTAGCGGGAGGGAGGTACGAGCAGTACTTC
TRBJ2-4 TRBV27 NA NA CASSFGLAKNIKYF TGTGCCAGCAGTTTTGGCCTAGCCAAAAACATTAAGTACTTC
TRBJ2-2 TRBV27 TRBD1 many CASSYDRGNTGELFF TGTGCCAGCAGTTACGACAGGGGGAACACCGGGGAGCTGTTTTTT
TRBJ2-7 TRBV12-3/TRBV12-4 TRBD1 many CASSLSGRGYEQYF TGTGCCAGCAGTTTATCGGGCAGGGGGTACGAGCAGTACTTC
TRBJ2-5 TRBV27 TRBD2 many CASSLTSGIQETQYF TGTGCCAGCAGTTTGACTAGCGGGATACAAGAGACCCAGTACTTC
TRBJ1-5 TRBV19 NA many CASSISESDYSNQPQHF TGTGCCAGTAGTATTTCCGAGTCGGATTATAGCAATCAGCCCCAGCATTTT
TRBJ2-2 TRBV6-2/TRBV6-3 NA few CASRAGTLNTGELFF TGTGCCAGCAGAGCCGGGACCCTGAACACCGGGGAGCTGTTTTTT
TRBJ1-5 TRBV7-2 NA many CASSLALGVGQPQHF TGTGCCAGCAGCTTAGCGCTGGGGGTTGGTCAGCCCCAGCATTTT
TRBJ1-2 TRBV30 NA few CAWEALIRANYGYTF TGTGCCTGGGAAGCCCTCATCCGGGCCAACTATGGCTACACCTTC
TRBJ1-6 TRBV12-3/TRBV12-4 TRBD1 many CASRLSGTGDSPLHF TGTGCCAGCAGGCTATCCGGGACAGGGGACTCACCCCTCCACTTT
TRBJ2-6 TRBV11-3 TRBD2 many CASSLVVAGGPFAGANVLTF TGTGCCAGCAGCTTAGTTGTCGCGGGAGGGCCGTTCGCTGGGGCCAACGTCCTGACTTTC
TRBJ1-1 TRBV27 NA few CASCPDSINTEAFF TGTGCCAGCTGCCCGGACAGCATTAACACTGAAGCTTTCTTT
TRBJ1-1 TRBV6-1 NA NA CASNFEGLQNTEAFF TGTGCCAGCAACTTCGAGGGGCTGCAGAACACTGAAGCTTTCTTT
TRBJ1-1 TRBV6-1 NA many CASSESAGMNTEAFF TGTGCCAGCAGTGAGTCTGCAGGTATGAACACTGAAGCTTTCTTT
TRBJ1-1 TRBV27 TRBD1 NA CASSSRRTGATDEAFF TGTGCCAGCAGTTCGCGTCGGACAGGGGCGACAGATGAAGCTTTCTTT
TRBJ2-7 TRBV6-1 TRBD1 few CASSPYEDRDYEQYF TGTGCCAGCAGTCCGTACGAGGACAGGGACTACGAGCAGTACTTC
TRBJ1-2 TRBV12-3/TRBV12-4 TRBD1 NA CASRPNTGGGYTF TGTGCCAGCAGACCAAACACAGGGGGTGGCTACACCTTC
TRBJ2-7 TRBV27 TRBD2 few CASRETPTSGNPYEQYF TGTGCCAGCAGAGAAACACCGACTAGCGGCAACCCCTACGAGCAGTACTTC
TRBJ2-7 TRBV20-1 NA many CSARDAVGNSASSYEQYF TGCAGTGCTAGAGATGCGGTGGGGAACAGTGCCTCCTCCTACGAGCAGTACTTC
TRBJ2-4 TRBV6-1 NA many CASSEGTVAKNIQYF TGTGCCAGCAGTGAAGGTACAGTAGCCAAAAACATTCAGTACTTC